This T cell receptor (beta chain) was profiled in a study of T cells in localized non-small cell lung cancer. Clones were read by immunoSEQ multiplex PCR, and TCRdb kept only the in-frame ones, dropping some. Of 31,000 or so clones listed, about 88% were seen once; the top ten hold 10%. In its sample, this clone was seen once. Its antigen is not known. Study-level results: Appearing in adjacent lung were a median approximately 60 of the top 100 tumor clones. In uninvolved adjacent lung, T cell clonality reached its highest value, exceeding tumor.

V lost 7 bases and J lost 5, with 14 bases in between. The germline V gene encodes CDR1 GTSNPN and CDR2 SVGIG (reference sequence). The CDR3 has 12 amino acids. The chain joins TRBV30 to TRBJ1-2, with TRBD1 as a possible D gene (5 bases). This receptor was obtained from a woman aged 35-70 years with stage I lung adenocarcinoma. Specimen: peripheral blood, collected before any cancer treatment. The CDR3 is CALGLLNYGYTF. The DNA for the CDR3 is TGTGCCTTGGGACTGCTGAATTATGGCTACACCTTC.